This record looks at one TCR beta chain sequence and its context. This clone has more than one count but fewer than ten. It has no known antigen specificity. No base-level quality is on record; no much larger clone is a single base apart. From the cysteine through the phenylalanine, the CDR3 covers 16 amino acids. Of the read, only the CDR3 DNA is kept; its 48 bases are in frame from base 1. The germline V end is reduced by 2 bases and the J end by 4 bases; junction bases left unmatched: 9. Per the germline V gene (reference sequence), GTSNPN is the CDR1 and SVGIG is the CDR2. The immunoSEQ Assay was the method used to sequence TCRbeta CDR3 regions. After extraction, genomic DNA underwent amplification by bias-controlled multiplex PCR, followed by high-throughput sequencing. The study's processing was this. To quantify the absolute abundance of every unique TCRbeta CDR3 region, sequences were collapsed and filtered. T cell fraction was estimated by normalization of TCRbeta template counts to usable DNA, with usable DNA being measured through amplification of reference genes present in all nucleated cells. Repertoire TCRs were annotated as SARS-CoV-2-specific when V gene, CDR3 amino acid sequence and J gene were exactly matched to a known reactive TCR set. MIRA supplied the reference SARS-CoV-2 TCR set, which was filtered for enrichment in COVID-19-positive ImmuneCODE repertoires so that public or cross-reactive TCRs were removed. Using the MIRA antigens, annotated TCRs were further analysed by specific ORF or by position within an ORF. Breadth was defined as annotated unique rearrangements over total unique productive rearrangements; depth was the summed frequency of those rearrangements. Two-sided Wilcoxon rank-sum tests were used to compare TCR breadth between groups. This immuneACCESS table, as held by TCRdb, lists in-frame sequences with V and J called but not all clones. Of the missing ones, under half trace to an unresolved V gene in checked studies; the others have no known cause. V and J calls plus clone size are reproduced from that table; the DNA served to infer D and trimming. The sample table contains about 400,000 clones; only one count was recorded for about 85% of them. Of the sample, under 3.5% falls within the top ten clones.

This entry comes from a study of Ad26.COV2.S vaccination and SARS-CoV-2 variants listed by TCRdb under 2021. Study-level background: Donors in the vaccine arm were drawn from COV1001, a phase I-IIa trial of Ad26.COV2.S in healthy adults that was multicentre, randomized, double-blind and placebo-controlled. Ad26.COV2.S was given intramuscularly at 5x10^10 or 1x10^11 viral particles, as a single shot or as two shots 56 days apart. Trial participants were randomized into five groups of five: low-dose or high-dose Ad26.COV2.S given once or twice, or placebo on both occasions. The TCR-sequenced set comprised approximately 30 samples: some 20 Ad26.COV2.S vaccine recipients, 5 placebo recipients and 8 SARS-CoV-2 convalescent individuals. TCRbeta repertoire sequencing was used to assess the specificity and breadth of SARS-CoV-2-reactive T cell receptors after Ad26.COV2.S vaccination. Blinding of investigators to trial group allocation was maintained during experiments and outcome assessment.

The paper's findings and limits, for the study overall: The study was not powered to compare responses between vaccine doses or regimens. Vaccine and placebo recipients had similar non-spike TCR breadth, a finding consistent with the vaccine containing only spike. Higher spike-specific TCR breadth was observed in Ad26.COV2.S recipients than in placebo recipients (P = 0.0014). After vaccination, substantial breadth of spike-specific CD8+ and CD4+ T cell responses was reported. It was noted by the authors that total T cell responses may have been underestimated by the TCR breadth and depth analyses.

The label giving this sample's treatment or condition can be read as: roughly 18 received Ad26.COV2.S at low or high dose, single or two shots; roughly five received placebo; per-sample allocation not given. Repertoires of vaccine and placebo recipients were sequenced from samples taken on day 63 after the first injection. Cohort 1b enrolled roughly 25 adults aged 18-55 years at a single site in Boston, USA, between 29 July and 7 August 2020. Ad26.COV2.S consisted of a replication-incompetent adenovirus type 26 vector by which a prefusion-stabilized SARS-CoV-2 spike protein from the original Wuhan strain was expressed.

Recombination linked TRBV30 to TRBJ2-2; the junction holds 8 bases that match TRBD1. The receptor's source is a person between 18 and 60 years old who received the Ad26.COV2.S COVID-19 vaccine or a placebo. Material: peripheral blood, obtained in a trial of Ad26.COV2.S vaccine versus placebo. The CDR3 protein is CAWSPRTGGVTGELFF. The DNA sequence reads TGTGCCTGGAGTCCCCGCACAGGGGGAGTCACCGGGGAGCTGTTTTTT.